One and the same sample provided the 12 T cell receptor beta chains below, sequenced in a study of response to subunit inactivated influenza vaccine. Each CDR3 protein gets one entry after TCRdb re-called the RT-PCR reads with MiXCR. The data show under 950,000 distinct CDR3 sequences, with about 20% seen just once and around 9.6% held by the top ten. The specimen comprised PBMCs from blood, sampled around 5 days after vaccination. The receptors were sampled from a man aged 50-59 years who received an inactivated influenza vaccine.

The CDR3 DNA sequence: TGTGCCAGCAGTTACCCGACAGGGGCCGGCAATCAGCCCCAGCATTTT. Protein product: CASSYPTGAGNQPQHF. The chain joins TRBV6-2 or TRBV6-3 to TRBJ1-5; TRBD1 matches 8 bases. The CDR3 has 16 residues. The junction had 5 bases not matched to a gene; V was cut back by 2 bases and J by 2 bases. The germline V gene has CDR1 MNHEY and CDR2 SVGEGT.

The CDR3: CASSLGGGFFGETQYF. DNA of the CDR3: TGTGCCAGCAGCTTAGGTGGAGGTTTCTTTGGCGAGACCCAGTACTTC. The chain combines TRBV7-2 with TRBJ2-5; D is possibly TRBD2 (5 bases). V lost 1 base and J 5 bases, leaving 17 bases between the germline ends. This CDR3 contains 16 residues. In germline, CDR1 is SGHTA, CDR2 FQGNSA.

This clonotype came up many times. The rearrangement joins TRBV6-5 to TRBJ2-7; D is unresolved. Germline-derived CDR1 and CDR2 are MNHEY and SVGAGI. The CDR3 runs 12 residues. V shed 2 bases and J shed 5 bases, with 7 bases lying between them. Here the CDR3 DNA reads TGTGCCAGCAGTTACGGTAGTAACGAGCAGTACTTC. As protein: CASSYGSNEQYF.

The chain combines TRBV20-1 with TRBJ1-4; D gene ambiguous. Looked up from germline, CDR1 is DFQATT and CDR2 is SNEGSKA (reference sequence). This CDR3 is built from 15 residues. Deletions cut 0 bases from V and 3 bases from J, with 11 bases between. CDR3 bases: TGCAGTGCTAGAGATCTGAGAAGGGCTAATGAAAAACTGTTTTTT. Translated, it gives CSARDLRRANEKLFF.

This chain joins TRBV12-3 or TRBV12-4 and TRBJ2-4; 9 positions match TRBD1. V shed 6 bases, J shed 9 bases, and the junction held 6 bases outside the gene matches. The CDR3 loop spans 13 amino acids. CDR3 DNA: TGTGCCAGCAGCTGGGGACAGGGAGCCATTCAGTACTTC. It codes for CASSWGQGAIQYF.

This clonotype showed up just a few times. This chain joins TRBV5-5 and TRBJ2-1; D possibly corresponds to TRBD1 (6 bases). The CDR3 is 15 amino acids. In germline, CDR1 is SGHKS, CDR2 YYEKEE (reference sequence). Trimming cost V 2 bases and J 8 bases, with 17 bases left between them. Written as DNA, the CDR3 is TGTGCCAGCAGCTTACAGGGTGCTTCTACCGATGAGCAGTTCTTC. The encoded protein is CASSLQGASTDEQFF.

CDR3 amino acids: CASSKVASGGPGETQYF. DNA of the CDR3: TGTGCCAGCAGCAAGGTGGCTAGCGGGGGCCCCGGGGAGACCCAGTACTTC. The V and J genes are TRBV21-1 and TRBJ2-5; the D call in the table, TRBD2, was not verified against the DNA. TRBV21-1 is given as a pseudogene. This CDR3 region has 17 residues.

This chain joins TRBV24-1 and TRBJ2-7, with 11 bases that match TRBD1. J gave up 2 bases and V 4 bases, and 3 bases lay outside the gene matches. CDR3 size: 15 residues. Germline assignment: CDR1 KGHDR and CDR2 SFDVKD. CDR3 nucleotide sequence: TGTGCCACCAGTGACCCGGGACAGGGGGCCTACGAGCAGTACTTC. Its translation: CATSDPGQGAYEQYF.

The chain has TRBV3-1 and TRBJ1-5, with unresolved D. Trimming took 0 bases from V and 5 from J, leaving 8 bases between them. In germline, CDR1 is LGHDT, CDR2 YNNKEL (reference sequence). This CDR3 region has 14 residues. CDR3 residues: CASSQEAADQPQHF. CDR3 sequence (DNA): TGTGCCAGCAGCCAAGAGGCAGCCGATCAGCCCCAGCATTTT.

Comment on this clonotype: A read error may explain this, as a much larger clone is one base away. The chain's CDR3 is CASSTGTGESPLHF. In nucleotides, the CDR3 is TGTGCCAGCAGCACCGGGACAGGGGAGTCACCCCTCCACTTT. V gene TRBV9 combines with J gene TRBJ1-6; the match to TRBD1 covers 10 bases. CDR3 length: 14 amino acids. J was trimmed by 10 bases and V by 4 bases; bases with no gene match: 5. Germline V lookup: CDR1 SGDLS, CDR2 YYNGEE.

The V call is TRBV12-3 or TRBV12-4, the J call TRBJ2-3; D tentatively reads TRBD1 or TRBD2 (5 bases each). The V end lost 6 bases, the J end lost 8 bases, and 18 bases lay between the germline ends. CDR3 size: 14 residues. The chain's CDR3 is CASSLREGRVTQYF. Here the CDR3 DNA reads TGTGCCAGCAGCCTAAGAGAGGGACGCGTTACGCAGTATTTT.

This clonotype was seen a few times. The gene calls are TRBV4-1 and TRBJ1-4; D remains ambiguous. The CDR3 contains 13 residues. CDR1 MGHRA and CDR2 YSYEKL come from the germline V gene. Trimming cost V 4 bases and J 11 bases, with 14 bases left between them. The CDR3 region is CASSLRSASKLFF. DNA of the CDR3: TGCGCCAGCAGCCTCCGTTCGGCTTCGAAACTGTTTTTT.